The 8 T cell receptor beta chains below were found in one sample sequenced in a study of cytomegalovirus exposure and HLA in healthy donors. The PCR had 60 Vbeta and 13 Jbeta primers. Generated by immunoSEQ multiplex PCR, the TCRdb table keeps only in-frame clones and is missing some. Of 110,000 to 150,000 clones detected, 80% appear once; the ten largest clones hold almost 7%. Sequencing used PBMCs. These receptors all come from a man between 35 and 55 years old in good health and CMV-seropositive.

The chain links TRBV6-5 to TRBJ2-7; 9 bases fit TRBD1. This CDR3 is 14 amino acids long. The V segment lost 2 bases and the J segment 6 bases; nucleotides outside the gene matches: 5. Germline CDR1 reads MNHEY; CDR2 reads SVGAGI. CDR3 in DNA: TGTGCCAGCAGTTACGGGCACAGGGGGCGCGAGCAGTACTTC. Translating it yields CASSYGHRGREQYF.

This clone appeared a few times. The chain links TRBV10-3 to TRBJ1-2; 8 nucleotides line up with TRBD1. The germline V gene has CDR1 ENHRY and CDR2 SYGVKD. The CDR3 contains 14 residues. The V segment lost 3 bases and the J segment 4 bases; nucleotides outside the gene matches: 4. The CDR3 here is CAISEPDRAYGYTF. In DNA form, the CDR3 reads TGTGCCATCAGTGAACCGGACAGGGCCTATGGCTACACCTTC.

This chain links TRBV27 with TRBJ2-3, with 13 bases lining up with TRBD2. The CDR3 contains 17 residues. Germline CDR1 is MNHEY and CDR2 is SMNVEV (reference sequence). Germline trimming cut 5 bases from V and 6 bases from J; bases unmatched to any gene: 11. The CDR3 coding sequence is TGTGCCAGCAGTGTCCGACTAGCGGGGGGCCCCGGGGATACGCAGTATTTT. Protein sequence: CASSVRLAGGPGDTQYF.

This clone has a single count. The CDR3 bases are TGTGCCAGCAGCTTCCTCCGGGACAGGGTCTTTGACTACACCTTC. Its translation is CASSFLRDRVFDYTF. The chain joins TRBV5-6 to TRBJ1-2; 9 nucleotides match TRBD1. In germline, CDR1 is SGHDT, CDR2 YYEEEE. The CDR3 has 15 residues. V was clipped by 2 bases and J by 10 bases; unmatched bases: 12.

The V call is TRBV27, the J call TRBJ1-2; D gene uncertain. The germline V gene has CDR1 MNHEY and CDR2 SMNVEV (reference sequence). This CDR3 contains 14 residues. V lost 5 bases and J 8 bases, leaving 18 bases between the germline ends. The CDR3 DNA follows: TGTGCCAGCAGTCCCCGGAGGATTAAGGACGGCTACACCTTC. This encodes CASSPRRIKDGYTF.

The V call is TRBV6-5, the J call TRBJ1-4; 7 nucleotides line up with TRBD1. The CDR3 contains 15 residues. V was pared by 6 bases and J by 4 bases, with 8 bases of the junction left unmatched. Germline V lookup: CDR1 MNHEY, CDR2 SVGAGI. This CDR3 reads CASRTQGVLNEKLFF. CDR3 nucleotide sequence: TGTGCCAGCAGAACCCAGGGGGTCCTTAATGAAAAACTGTTTTTT.

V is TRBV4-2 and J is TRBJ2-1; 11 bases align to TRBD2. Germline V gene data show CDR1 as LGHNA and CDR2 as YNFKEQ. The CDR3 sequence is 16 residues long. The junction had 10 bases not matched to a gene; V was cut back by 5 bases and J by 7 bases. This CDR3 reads CASSLSSGGTVNEQFF. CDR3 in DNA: TGTGCCAGCAGCTTATCTAGCGGGGGGACGGTTAATGAGCAGTTCTTC.

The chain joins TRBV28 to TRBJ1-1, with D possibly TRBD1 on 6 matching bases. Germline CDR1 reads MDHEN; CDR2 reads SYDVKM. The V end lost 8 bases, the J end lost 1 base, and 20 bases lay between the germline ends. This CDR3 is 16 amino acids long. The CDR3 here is CASGTRRGAGNTEAFF. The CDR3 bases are TGTGCCAGCGGTACCCGGCGGGGGGCAGGGAACACTGAAGCTTTCTTT. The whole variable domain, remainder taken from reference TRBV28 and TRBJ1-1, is DVKVTQSSRYLVKRTGEKVFLECVQDMDHENMFWYRQDPGLGLRLIYFSYDVKMKEKGDIPEGYSVSREKKERFSLILESASTNQTSMYLCASGTRRGAGNTEAFFGQGTRLTVV.